This entry features one TCR beta chain sequence. This entry comes from a study of cytomegalovirus exposure and HLA in healthy donors. Donors consisted of healthy bone marrow donors. 60 Vbeta and 13 Jbeta primers were used in PCR. The repertoire was sequenced with immunoSEQ multiplex PCR; TCRdb's copy has only in-frame clones and lacks some. Of under 150,000 clones in the sample, 76% were seen once. This TCR was recovered from a woman between 35 and 50 years old in good health and CMV-seronegative. Source material: PBMCs.

The CDR3 DNA reads as TGTGCCAGCAGTTTGAGTTCCCGTATCGAGACCCAGTACTTC. Translation: CASSLSSRIETQYF. The chain uses TRBV28 and TRBJ2-5; no reliable D call. Looked up from germline, CDR1 is MDHEN and CDR2 is SYDVKM. The CDR3 covers 14 residues. Trimming left V 3 bases short and J 5 bases short, with 13 bases between.